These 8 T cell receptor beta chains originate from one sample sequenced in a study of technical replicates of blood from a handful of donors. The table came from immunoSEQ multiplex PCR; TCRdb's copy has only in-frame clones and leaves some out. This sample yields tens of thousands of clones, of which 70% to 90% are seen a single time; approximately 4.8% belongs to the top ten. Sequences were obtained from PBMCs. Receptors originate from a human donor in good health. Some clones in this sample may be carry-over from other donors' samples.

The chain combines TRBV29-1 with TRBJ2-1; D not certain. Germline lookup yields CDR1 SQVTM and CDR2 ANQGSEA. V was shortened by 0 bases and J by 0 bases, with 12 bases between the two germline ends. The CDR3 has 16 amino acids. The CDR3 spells CSVEDRAKNSYNEQFF. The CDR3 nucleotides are TGCAGCGTTGAAGACCGAGCGAAGAACTCCTACAATGAGCAGTTCTTC.

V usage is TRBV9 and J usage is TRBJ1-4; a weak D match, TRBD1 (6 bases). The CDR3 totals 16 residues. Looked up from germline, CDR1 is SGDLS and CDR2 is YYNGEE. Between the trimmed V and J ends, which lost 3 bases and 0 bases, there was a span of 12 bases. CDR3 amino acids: CASSGGHSATNEKLFF. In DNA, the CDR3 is TGTGCCAGCAGCGGGGGACACTCAGCAACTAATGAAAAACTGTTTTTT. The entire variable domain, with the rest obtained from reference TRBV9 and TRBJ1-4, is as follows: DSGVTQTPKHLITATGQRVTLRCSPRSGDLSVYWYQQSLDQGLQFLIQYYNGEERAKGNILERFSAQQFPDLHSELNLSSLELGDSALYFCASSGGHSATNEKLFFGSGTQLSVL.

This chain's CDR3 is CASSPSGTYTDTQYF. CDR3 bases: TGTGCCAGCAGCCCCAGCGGGACGTATACAGATACGCAGTATTTT. J is TRBJ2-3 and V is TRBV7-3, with 7 bases lining up with TRBD2. The CDR3 is 15 amino acids. The germline V gene has CDR1 SGHTA and CDR2 FQGTGA. V lost 5 bases, J lost 3 bases, and 8 bases stayed unmatched.

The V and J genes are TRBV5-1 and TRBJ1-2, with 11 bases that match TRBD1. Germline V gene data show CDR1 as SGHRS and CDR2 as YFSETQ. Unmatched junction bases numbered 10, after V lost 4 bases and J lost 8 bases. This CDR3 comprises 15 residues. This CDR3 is CASSVDRGLREGYTF. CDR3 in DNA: TGCGCCAGCAGCGTGGACAGGGGGCTGAGAGAAGGCTACACCTTC. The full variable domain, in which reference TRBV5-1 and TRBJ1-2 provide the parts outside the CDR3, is KAGVTQTPRYLIKTRGQQVTLSCSPISGHRSVSWYQQTPGQGLQFLFEYFSETQRNKGNFPGRFSGRQFSNSRSEMNVSTLELGDSALYLCASSVDRGLREGYTFGSGTRLTVV.

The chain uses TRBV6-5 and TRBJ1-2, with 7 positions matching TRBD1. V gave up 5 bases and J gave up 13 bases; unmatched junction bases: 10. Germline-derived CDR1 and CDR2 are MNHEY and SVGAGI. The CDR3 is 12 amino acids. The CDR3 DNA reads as TGTGCCAGCAGTAACCGACAGGGCTCCACCACCTTC. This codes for CASSNRQGSTTF.

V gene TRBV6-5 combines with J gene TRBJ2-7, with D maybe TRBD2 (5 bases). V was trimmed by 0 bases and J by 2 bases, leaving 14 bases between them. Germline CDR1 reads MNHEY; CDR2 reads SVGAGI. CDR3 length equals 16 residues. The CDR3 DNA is TGTGCCAGCAGTTACTCGAGGCTAGCTCGTACCTACGAGCAGTACTTC. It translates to CASSYSRLARTYEQYF.

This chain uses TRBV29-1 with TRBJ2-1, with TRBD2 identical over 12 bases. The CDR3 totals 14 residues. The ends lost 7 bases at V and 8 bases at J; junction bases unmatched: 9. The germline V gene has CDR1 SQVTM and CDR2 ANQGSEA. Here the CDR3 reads CSERPSGRADEQFF. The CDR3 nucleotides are TGCAGCGAACGTCCTAGCGGGAGGGCCGATGAGCAGTTCTTC.

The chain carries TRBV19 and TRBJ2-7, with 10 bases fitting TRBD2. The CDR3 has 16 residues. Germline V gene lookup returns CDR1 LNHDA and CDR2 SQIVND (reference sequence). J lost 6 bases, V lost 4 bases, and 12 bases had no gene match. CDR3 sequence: CASSTRGGAGGLEQYF. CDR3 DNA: TGTGCCAGTAGTACCCGAGGTGGAGCGGGGGGGCTCGAGCAGTACTTC.